What follows describes a single T cell receptor (beta chain). The antigen it binds to is not known. No base quality information exists; no much larger clone differs at one position. These data originate in a study of blood T cells in healthy people across ages (dated by TCRdb to between 2014 and 2017). With respect to the entire study: In model experiments, roughly one uniquely barcoded TCR beta cDNA molecule per two T cells was captured by template switching. To avoid experimental bias, donors of different ages were distributed randomly across sequencing lanes. To track age-related changes in TCR beta repertoire diversity, the study relied on deep sequencing normalized with unique cDNA molecular identifiers. For two donors (one aged 18 to 29 and one aged 80 or older), the study analyzed two additional independent replicas of 1 million unique cDNA reads from the same blood draw. The donors were split into four age groups: young (average about 16 years), middle-aged (over 35), aged (over 55) and long-lived (approximately 89). Findings and caveats that apply to the study as a whole: Estimates of total diversity based on one million sequenced T cells were regarded as lower bounds and as underestimates. Observed TCR beta diversity per million T cells fell roughly linearly with age, and a significant reduction was already apparent by age around 36. The long-lived group showed more naive CD4+ T cells, fewer expanded clones and increased TCR diversity than the aged group, suggesting age selection. Since profiling was done on bulk unsorted PBMCs, naive and antigen-experienced compartments could not be conclusively compared. The percentage of naive T cells measured by flow cytometry correlated strongly with observed TCR beta diversity. Because the CMV infection status of the donors was unknown, age-related changes in expanded clonotypes may potentially have been confounded.

Relative to germline, V is 6 bases shorter and J is 3 bases shorter, with 9 bases between their ends. The germline V gene gives CDR1 as MDHEN and CDR2 as SYDVKM. The CDR3 goes from the cysteine to the phenylalanine over 14 residues. Of all the DNA, just the CDR3 is kept, 42 bases in frame from base 1. The library relied on 5' RACE. The instrument was an Illumina HiSeq 2500. A second PCR of roughly 7 to 12 cycles was run with a J-beta primer mix and a sample-barcoded 5' primer. A unique molecular identifier was introduced onto each TCR beta cDNA molecule by a template-switch 5' adaptor carrying 12 random nucleotides. Each sample yielded at least 3 million CDR3-containing paired-end reads. All of the RNA was converted into first-strand cDNA using the Mint cDNA synthesis kit, with a TRBC-specific oligonucleotide serving as the primer. After uracil-DNA glycosylase treatment, a first 18-cycle PCR used universal primers M1SS and BC2_uni_R on all cDNA. The authors processed their data as follows. For normalization, 1 million high-quality reads were randomly selected from each sample, with every read carrying a distinct molecular identifier. Instead of being binned into consensus sequences, reads with shared molecular identifiers were discarded. MiTCR, set to a Q25 quality threshold and the strictest error-elimination algorithm, was used for CDR3 identification, clonotype clustering and error correction. A nonparametric unseen species model with Euler transformation was used to estimate a lower bound on total TCR beta diversity. TCRdb's own reprocessing of the public reads used fastp at Q25 and MiXCR and kept productive beta chains. Records with the same CDR3 protein are collapsed into one entry carrying the most frequent genes and DNA. The authors' filters were not applied to this entry. The table for this sample lists about a million distinct CDR3 sequences; roughly 51% of them were counted only once. The ten largest clones capture roughly a fifth of the sample.

Donors were 39 systemically healthy Caucasian individuals from Russia aged roughly 6 to 90 years. Ten milliliters of peripheral blood were drawn from each donor into EDTA-treated Vacutainer tubes. Ficoll-Paque density-gradient centrifugation was used to isolate PBMCs, with at least 6.5 million per sample. Trizol reagent was used to extract total RNA from PBMCs, with at least 6 micrograms per sample. For every donor, an aliquot of PBMCs went through flow cytometry to measure the percentages of naive CD45RAhigh/CD27high T cells. The receptor's source is a woman aged 55-75 years in good health. Sequenced input: blood. The chain uses TRBV28 and TRBJ1-6, with the D gene uncertain. CDR3 region: CASSLQHYNSPLHF. The DNA sequence is given as TGTGCCAGCAGCCTACAGCACTATAATTCACCCCTCCACTTT.